The TCR beta chain described here comes from a study of shared T cell receptors in the human thymus. Profiled with immunoSEQ multiplex PCR; TCRdb holds only in-frame clones, not every one. The sample carries around 67,000 clones, roughly 96% recorded once. This TCR derives from a human donor. The sample was thymocytes.

The CDR3 sequence: CASSRTGRGTSPLHF. Written as DNA, the CDR3 is TGTGCCAGTAGTAGAACCGGCAGGGGGACCTCCCCCCTCCACTTT. The rearrangement joins TRBV19 to TRBJ1-6, with TRBD1 identical over 7 bases. The CDR3 has 15 residues. Germline V gene sequence: CDR1 LNHDA, CDR2 SQIVND (reference sequence). Germline trimming cut 4 bases from V and 13 bases from J; bases unmatched to any gene: 13.